The subject of this entry is one T cell receptor beta chain. Its specificity is unknown. The data belong to a study of T cells after yellow fever vaccination. Findings and limits, study-wide: Peaking faster, on day 5 versus 15, the secondary response was nonetheless weaker. Booster sampling recovered most clones from primary vaccination (roughly 97% CD4, approximately 90% CD8).

TCR cDNA was made by 5'RACE template switching, adding a universal primer site and UMIs. Using its own MiXCR run on the 5' RACE reads, TCRdb lists one record per CDR3 protein. The sample contains a few hundred thousand distinct CDR3 sequences, about a sixth of which appear only once. There are 16 residues in the CDR3. After removal of 6 bases from V and 1 base from J, the junction contained 6 bases not matched to a gene. Germline CDR1 reads LGHNA; CDR2 reads YNFKEQ. The J gene is TRBJ2-5, the V gene TRBV4-2; 12 nucleotides match TRBD2. This receptor was identified in a man aged 18 to 29 who received the YFV17D yellow fever vaccine. Specimen: PBMCs, collected 5 days after the first yellow fever vaccination. This chain's CDR3 is CASSEGLAGRQETQYF. In nucleotides, the CDR3 is TGTGCCAGCAGTGAGGGACTAGCGGGCCGCCAAGAGACCCAGTACTTC.